This T cell receptor (beta chain) was recorded in a study of CD8 T cells in Susac syndrome. Random hexamers were used to reverse transcribe roughly 0.45 to 1 ug of RNA. TCRdb fed the immunoSEQ multiplex PCR reads into MiXCR, producing one record per CDR3 protein. The data show roughly 150,000 distinct CDR3 sequences, 92% seen once. V was cut by 5 bases and J by 8 bases, with 12 bases left in between. The germline CDR1 and CDR2 sequences are SEHNR and FQNEAQ (reference sequence). CDR3 length: 12 amino acids. The authors sequenced TCR beta from blood CD8+ and CD4+ T cells. V usage is TRBV7-9 and J usage is TRBJ1-1, with unresolved D. This clonotype was obtained from a human donor in good health. Sequencing was performed on CD4+ T cells from PBMCs. CDR3: CASSPSGWEAFF. CDR3 coding DNA: TGTGCCAGCAGCCCCTCAGGATGGGAAGCTTTCTTT.